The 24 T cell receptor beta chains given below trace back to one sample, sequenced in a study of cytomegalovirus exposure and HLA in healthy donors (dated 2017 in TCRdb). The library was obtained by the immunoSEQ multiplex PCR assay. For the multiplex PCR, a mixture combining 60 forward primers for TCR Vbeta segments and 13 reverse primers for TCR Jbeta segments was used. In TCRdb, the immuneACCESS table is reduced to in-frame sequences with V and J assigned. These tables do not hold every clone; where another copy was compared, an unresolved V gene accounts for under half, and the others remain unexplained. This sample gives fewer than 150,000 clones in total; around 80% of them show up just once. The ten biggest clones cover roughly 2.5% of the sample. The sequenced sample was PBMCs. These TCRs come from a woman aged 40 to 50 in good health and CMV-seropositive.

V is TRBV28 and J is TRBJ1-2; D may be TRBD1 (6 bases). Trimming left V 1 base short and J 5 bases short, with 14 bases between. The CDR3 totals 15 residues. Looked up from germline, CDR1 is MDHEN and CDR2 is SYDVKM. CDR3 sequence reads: CASSLYNTGSYGYTF. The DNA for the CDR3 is TGTGCCAGCAGTTTATACAATACAGGGAGTTATGGCTACACCTTC.

The CDR3 nucleotides read TGTGCTAGTGGTTTACAGACAGGGACTAGGGGCTACACCTTC. Translation: CASGLQTGTRGYTF. The rearrangement joins TRBV12-5 to TRBJ1-2; TRBD1 aligns across 7 bases. V lost 3 bases and J lost 8; bases outside the gene matches: 9. The V gene's germline CDR1 is LGHNT and CDR2 FRNRAP. This CDR3 spans 14 amino acids.

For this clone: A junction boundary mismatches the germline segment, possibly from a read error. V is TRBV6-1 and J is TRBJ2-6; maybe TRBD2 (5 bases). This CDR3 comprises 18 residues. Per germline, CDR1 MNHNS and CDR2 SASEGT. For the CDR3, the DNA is TGTGCCAGCAGGGAAGGGAGTAGAGTGGCCTCTGGGGCCAACGTCCTGACTTTC. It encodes CASREGSRVASGANVLTF.

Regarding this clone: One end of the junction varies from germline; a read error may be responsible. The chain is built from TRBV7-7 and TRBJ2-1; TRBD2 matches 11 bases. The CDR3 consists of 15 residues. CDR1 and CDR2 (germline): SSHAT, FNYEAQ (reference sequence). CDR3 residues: CASSSGLAGYNEQFF. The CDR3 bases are TGTGCTAGCAGCTCCGGACTAGCGGGTTACAATGAGCAGTTCTTC. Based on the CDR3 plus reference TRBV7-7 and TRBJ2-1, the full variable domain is GAGVSQSPRYKVTKRGQDVTLRCDPISSHATLYWYQQALGQGPEFLTYFNYEAQPDKSGLPSDRFSAERPEGSISTLTIQRTEQRDSAMYRCASSSGLAGYNEQFFGPGTRLTVL.

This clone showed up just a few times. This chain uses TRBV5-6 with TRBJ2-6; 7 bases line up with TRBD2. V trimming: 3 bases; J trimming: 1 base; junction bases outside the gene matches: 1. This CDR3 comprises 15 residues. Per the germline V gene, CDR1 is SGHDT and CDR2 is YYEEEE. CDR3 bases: TGTGCCAGCAGCTGGCGGGAGTCTGGGGCCAACGTCCTGACTTTC. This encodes CASSWRESGANVLTF.

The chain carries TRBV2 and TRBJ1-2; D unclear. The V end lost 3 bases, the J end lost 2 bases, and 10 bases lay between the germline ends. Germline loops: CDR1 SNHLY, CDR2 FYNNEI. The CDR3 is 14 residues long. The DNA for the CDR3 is TGTGCCAGCAGTGATGGTCGGGGAAACTATGGCTACACCTTC. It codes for CASSDGRGNYGYTF.

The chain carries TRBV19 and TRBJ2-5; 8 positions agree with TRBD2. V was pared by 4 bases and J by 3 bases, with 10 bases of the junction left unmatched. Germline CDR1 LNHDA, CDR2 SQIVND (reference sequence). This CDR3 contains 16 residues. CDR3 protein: CASSSLIAGFKETQYF. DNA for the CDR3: TGTGCCAGTAGTAGTCTAATAGCGGGATTCAAAGAGACCCAGTACTTC.

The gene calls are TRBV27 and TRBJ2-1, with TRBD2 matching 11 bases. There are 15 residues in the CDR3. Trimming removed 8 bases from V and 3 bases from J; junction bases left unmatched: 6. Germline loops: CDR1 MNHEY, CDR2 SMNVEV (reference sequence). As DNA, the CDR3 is TGTGCCAGCGGTTCTGGGACTAGCGGCTACAATGAGCAGTTCTTC. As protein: CASGSGTSGYNEQFF.

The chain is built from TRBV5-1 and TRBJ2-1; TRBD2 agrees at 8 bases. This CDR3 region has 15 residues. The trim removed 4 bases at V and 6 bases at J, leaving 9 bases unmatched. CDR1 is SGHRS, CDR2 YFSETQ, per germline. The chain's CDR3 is CASSLHGTSFNEQFF. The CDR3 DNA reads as TGCGCCAGCAGCCTGCACGGGACTAGTTTCAATGAGCAGTTCTTC.

CDR3 region: CASPGDNEQFF. For the CDR3, the DNA is TGTGCCAGCCCAGGGGACAATGAGCAGTTCTTC. V and J are TRBV2 and TRBJ2-1, with D possibly matching TRBD1 (6 bases). In germline, CDR1 is SNHLY, CDR2 FYNNEI. Trimming pared 8 bases from V and 5 bases from J, leaving 7 bases between. CDR3 length: 11 residues.

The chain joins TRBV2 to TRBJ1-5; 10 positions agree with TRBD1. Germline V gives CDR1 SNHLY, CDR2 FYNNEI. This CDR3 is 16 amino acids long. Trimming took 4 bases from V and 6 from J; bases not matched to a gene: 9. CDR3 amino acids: CASSAAGTGAGQPQHF. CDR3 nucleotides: TGTGCCAGCAGTGCCGCTGGGACAGGGGCGGGTCAGCCCCAGCATTTT. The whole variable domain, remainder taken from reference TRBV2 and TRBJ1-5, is EPEVTQTPSHQVTQMGQEVILRCVPISNHLYFYWYRQILGQKVEFLVSFYNNEISEKSEIFDDQFSVERPDGSNFTLKIRSTKLEDSAMYFCASSAAGTGAGQPQHFGDGTRLSIL.

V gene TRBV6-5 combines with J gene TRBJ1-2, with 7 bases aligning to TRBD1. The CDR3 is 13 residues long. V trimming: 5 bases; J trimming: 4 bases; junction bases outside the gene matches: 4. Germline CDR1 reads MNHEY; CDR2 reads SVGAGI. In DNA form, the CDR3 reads TGTGCCAGCAGTCAGGGACAGTTCTATGGCTACACCTTC. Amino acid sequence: CASSQGQFYGYTF.

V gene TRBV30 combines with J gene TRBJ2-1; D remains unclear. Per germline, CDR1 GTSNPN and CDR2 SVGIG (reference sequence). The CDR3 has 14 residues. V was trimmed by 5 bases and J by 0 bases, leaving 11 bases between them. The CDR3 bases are TGTGCCTGGGGCGACTGGAGCTCCTACAATGAGCAGTTCTTC. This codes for CAWGDWSSYNEQFF.

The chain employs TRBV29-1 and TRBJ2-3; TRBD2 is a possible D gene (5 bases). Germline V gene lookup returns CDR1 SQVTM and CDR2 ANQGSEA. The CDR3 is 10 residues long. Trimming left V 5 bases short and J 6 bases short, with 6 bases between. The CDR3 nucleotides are TGCAGCGTTAAGCGGGATACGCAGTATTTT. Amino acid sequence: CSVKRDTQYF.

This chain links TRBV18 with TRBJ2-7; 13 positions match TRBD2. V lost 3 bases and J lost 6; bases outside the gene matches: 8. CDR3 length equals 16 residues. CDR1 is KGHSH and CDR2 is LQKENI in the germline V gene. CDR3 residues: CASSPFSGLAGTEQYF. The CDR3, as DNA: TGTGCCAGCTCACCGTTTTCGGGACTAGCGGGAACCGAGCAGTACTTC.

The chain's CDR3 is CASSEERGTEAFF. CDR3 nucleotide sequence: TGTGCCAGCAGTGAGGAGCGGGGAACTGAAGCTTTCTTT. V is TRBV25-1 and J is TRBJ1-1, with D unresolved. From germline, CDR1 is MGHDK and CDR2 SYGVNS. The CDR3 runs to 13 residues. V was cut by 3 bases and J by 5 bases, with 10 bases left in between.

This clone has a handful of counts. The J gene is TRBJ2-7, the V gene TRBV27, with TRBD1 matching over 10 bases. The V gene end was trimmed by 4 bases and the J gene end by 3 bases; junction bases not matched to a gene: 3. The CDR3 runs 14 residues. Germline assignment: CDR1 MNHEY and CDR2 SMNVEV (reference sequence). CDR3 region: CASSSGQGLYEQYF. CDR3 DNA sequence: TGTGCCAGCAGTTCGGGACAGGGGCTCTACGAGCAGTACTTC.

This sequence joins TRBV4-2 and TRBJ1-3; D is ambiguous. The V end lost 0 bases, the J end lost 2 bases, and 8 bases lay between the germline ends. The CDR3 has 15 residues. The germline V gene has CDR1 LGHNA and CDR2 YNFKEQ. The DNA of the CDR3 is TGTGCCAGCAGCCAAGAGGGCCGGACTGGAAACACCATATATTTT. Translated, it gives CASSQEGRTGNTIYF.

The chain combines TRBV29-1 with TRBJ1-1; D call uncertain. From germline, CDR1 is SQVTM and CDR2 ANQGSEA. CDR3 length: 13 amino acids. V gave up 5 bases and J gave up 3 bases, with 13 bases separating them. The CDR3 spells CSVWVGRDTEAFF. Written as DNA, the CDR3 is TGCAGCGTTTGGGTAGGGAGGGACACTGAAGCTTTCTTT.

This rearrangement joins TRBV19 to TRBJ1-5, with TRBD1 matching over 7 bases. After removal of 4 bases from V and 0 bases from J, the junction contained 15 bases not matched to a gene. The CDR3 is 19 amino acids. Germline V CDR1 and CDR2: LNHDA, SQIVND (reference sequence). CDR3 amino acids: CASSTPRTGPPYSNQPQHF. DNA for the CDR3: TGTGCCAGTAGTACCCCTCGGACAGGTCCTCCTTATAGCAATCAGCCCCAGCATTTT.

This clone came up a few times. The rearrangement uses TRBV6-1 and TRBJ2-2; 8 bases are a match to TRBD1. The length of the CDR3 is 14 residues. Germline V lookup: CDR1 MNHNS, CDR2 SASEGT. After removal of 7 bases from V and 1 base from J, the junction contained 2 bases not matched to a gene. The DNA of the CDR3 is TGTGCCAGCACCGGACAGGGGAACACCGGGGAGCTGTTTTTT. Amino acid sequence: CASTGQGNTGELFF.

The CDR3 nucleotides read TGTGCCAGCAGCGTAGGGGCTAGCGGGGACCAAGAGACCCAGTACTTC. Its protein product is CASSVGASGDQETQYF. This chain uses TRBV9 with TRBJ2-5, with 9 nucleotides matching TRBD2. The CDR3 is made up of 16 amino acids. Germline V CDR1 and CDR2: SGDLS, YYNGEE. With 0 bases clipped from V and 0 bases from J, the junction kept 3 bases outside the gene matches.

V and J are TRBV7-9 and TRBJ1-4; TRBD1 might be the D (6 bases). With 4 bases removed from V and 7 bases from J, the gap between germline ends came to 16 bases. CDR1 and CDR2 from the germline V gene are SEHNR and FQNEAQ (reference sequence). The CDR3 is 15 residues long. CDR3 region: CASSSNREGVEKLFF. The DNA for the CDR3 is TGTGCCAGCAGCTCCAACAGGGAGGGTGTTGAAAAACTGTTTTTT.

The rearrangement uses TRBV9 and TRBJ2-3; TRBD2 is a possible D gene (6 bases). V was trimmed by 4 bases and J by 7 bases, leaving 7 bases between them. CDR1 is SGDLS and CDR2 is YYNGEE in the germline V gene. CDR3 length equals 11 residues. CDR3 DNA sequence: TGTGCCAGCAGCCGGGGGAATACGCAGTATTTT. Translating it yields CASSRGNTQYF.